The 9 T cell receptor beta chains presented below share a single source sample, sequenced in a study of identifying expanded T cells in peripheral blood. Sequencing was performed with immunoSEQ multiplex PCR; in TCRdb, only in-frame clones are kept and a portion is missing. The sample includes around 100,000 clones, 70% to 90% of them seen just once. The specimen was blood. These receptors were obtained from a person aged 18 to 75 in good health.

The CDR3 protein is CASSPRTGDSQETQYF. In DNA, the CDR3 is TGTGCCAGCAGCCCGCGGACAGGGGATTCACAAGAGACCCAGTACTTC. This rearrangement joins TRBV11-3 to TRBJ2-5; 9 bases are a match to TRBD1. V lost 5 bases and J lost 2; bases outside the gene matches: 9. CDR1 and CDR2 from the germline V gene are SGHNT and YENEEA. The CDR3 loop spans 16 amino acids.

The chain is built from TRBV4-3 and TRBJ2-7, with 10 bases identical to TRBD1. Germline loops: CDR1 LGHNA, CDR2 YSLEER. The CDR3 consists of 14 residues. Trimming cost V 3 bases and J 3 bases; bases outside gene matches: 2. The CDR3 bases are TGCGCCAGCAGCCAGACAGGGGGCAACTACGAGCAGTACTTC. Translating it yields CASSQTGGNYEQYF.

The chain is built from TRBV7-2 and TRBJ2-1, with D possibly being TRBD2 (6 bases). The CDR3 covers 16 residues. Per germline, CDR1 SGHTA and CDR2 FQGNSA. Trimming stripped 5 bases from V and 9 bases from J, with 23 bases between. This chain's CDR3 is CASSADAGWGDPEQFF. For the CDR3, the DNA is TGTGCCAGCAGCGCCGATGCGGGGTGGGGAGATCCTGAGCAGTTCTTC.

The rearrangement links TRBV30 to TRBJ2-2; 7 nucleotides align to TRBD1. Looked up from germline, CDR1 is GTSNPN and CDR2 is SVGIG (reference sequence). The V segment lost 2 bases and the J segment 4 bases; nucleotides outside the gene matches: 16. The CDR3 spans 18 residues. CDR3 region: CAWSLPGTAFRITGELFF. CDR3 coding DNA: TGTGCCTGGAGTCTCCCCGGGACAGCGTTTAGGATCACCGGGGAGCTGTTTTTT.

This clone has only one observation. J is TRBJ2-7 and V is TRBV11-2; 8 bases are a match to TRBD1. V trimming: 5 bases; J trimming: 0 bases; junction bases outside the gene matches: 9. Germline V CDR1 and CDR2: SGHAT, FQNNGV. The CDR3 consists of 16 residues. The CDR3, as DNA: TGTGCCAGCAGCCGACAGGGGAGTATTAGCTCCTACGAGCAGTACTTC. Translating it yields CASSRQGSISSYEQYF.

The chain carries TRBV10-3 and TRBJ1-3; TRBD1 is a possible D gene (5 bases). Trimming removed 8 bases from V and 0 bases from J, with 14 bases in between. Germline CDR1 is ENHRY and CDR2 is SYGVKD. The CDR3 contains 15 residues. CDR3 in DNA: TGTGCCATCGGTACCAGGGAACCCTCTGGAAACACCATATATTTT. Translating gives CAIGTREPSGNTIYF.

The chain has TRBV7-9 and TRBJ2-5; no clear D. The CDR3 is 11 residues long. V lost 5 bases, J lost 2 bases, and 3 bases lay in between. Germline CDR1 and CDR2: SEHNR and FQNEAQ (reference sequence). The CDR3 DNA reads as TGTGCCAGCAGCCCGCAAGAGACCCAGTACTTC. This encodes CASSPQETQYF.

This clone turned up a few times. This rearrangement joins TRBV7-2 to TRBJ1-2; D call uncertain. The CDR3 loop spans 13 amino acids. The germline V and J ends were trimmed by 5 bases and 6 bases, with 13 bases remaining between them. The germline CDR1 and CDR2 sequences are SGHTA and FQGNSA. In DNA, the CDR3 is TGTGCCAGCAGCATTAACTGGAGGGATGGCTACACCTTC. Translated, it gives CASSINWRDGYTF.

The chain is built from TRBV5-4 and TRBJ2-5; D ambiguous. The CDR3 totals 14 residues. The germline V gene encodes CDR1 SGHNT and CDR2 YYREEE (reference sequence). Deletions cut 4 bases from V and 2 bases from J, with 12 bases between. CDR3 bases: TGTGCCAGCAGCCCTACAGTGAAACAAGAGACCCAGTACTTC. This translates into CASSPTVKQETQYF.